These T cell receptor beta chains were read from a single sample in a study of blood T cell repertoires in COVID-19. Libraries were prepared by immunoSEQ multiplex PCR; TCRdb keeps only in-frame clonotypes and omits some of them. The table lists tens of thousands of clones, more than 70% of them singletons. What was sequenced was peripheral blood. These receptors came from a human donor in a cohort sampled during active COVID-19. Each CDR3 is given with its conserved first and last residue. The D gene is left open where the match is weak. Clone sizes are given selectively: once, few, many, or a class where the clone is expanded.

TRBV2	.	TRBD2	TRBJ2-1	CATRLAGAGNEQFF	TGTGCCACCCGACTAGCGGGAGCGGGAAATGAGCAGTTCTTC
TRBV7-9	.	.	TRBJ2-7	CASSLEQGYEQYF	TGTGCCAGCAGCTTAGAACAGGGCTACGAGCAGTACTTC
TRBV28	.	TRBD2	TRBJ2-7	CASRLAGLYEQYF	TGTGCCAGCAGGCTAGCGGGCCTCTACGAGCAGTACTTC
TRBV5-1	.	.	TRBJ2-1	CASSLSGGYNEQFF	TGCGCCAGCAGCTTGAGTGGCGGGTACAATGAGCAGTTCTTC
TRBV7-2	.	TRBD1	TRBJ1-2	CASSSRSGGVYGYTF	TGTGCCAGCAGCTCCCGATCAGGGGGCGTCTATGGCTACACCTTC
TRBV28	.	TRBD2	TRBJ2-1	CASSRSGRGNNEQFF	TGTGCCAGCAGTCGCAGCGGGAGAGGGAACAATGAGCAGTTCTTC
TRBV19	.	.	TRBJ1-2	CASSIFDRRSAIGYTF	TGTGCCAGTAGTATTTTCGACAGGAGGTCGGCTATTGGCTACACCTTC
TRBV3-1/TRBV3-2	.	TRBD1	TRBJ2-7	CASSQGFLGQVLYEQYF	TGTGCCAGCAGCCAAGGTTTTTTGGGACAGGTCCTCTACGAGCAGTACTTC
TRBV4-1	.	TRBD2	TRBJ2-1	CASSQDDSGSWNEQFF	TGCGCCAGCAGCCAGGATGACAGCGGGAGTTGGAATGAGCAGTTCTTC
TRBV19	.	.	TRBJ2-7	CASSIRQGPGEQYF	TGTGCCAGTAGTATTAGGCAGGGGCCCGGAGAGCAGTACTTC
TRBV18	.	.	TRBJ2-7	CASSPLANYEQYF	TGTGCCAGCTCACCACTAGCCAACTACGAGCAGTACTTC
TRBV7-2	.	TRBD2	TRBJ2-3	CASSLPYRGGASSTDTQYF	TGTGCCAGCAGCTTACCTTACCGCGGGGGGGCCTCGAGCACAGATACGCAGTATTTT
TRBV5-1	once	.	TRBJ2-5	CASSLDQLAYQETQYF	TGCGCCAGCAGCTTAGATCAGTTAGCGTACCAAGAGACCCAGTACTTC
TRBV6-2/TRBV6-3	.	.	TRBJ1-2	CASSFPNRAPYGYTF	TGTGCCAGCAGTTTCCCGAACAGGGCCCCGTATGGCTACACCTTC
TRBV3-1/TRBV3-2	.	TRBD2	TRBJ2-7	CASRAGGTYEQYF	TGTGCCAGCAGGGCGGGAGGGACCTACGAGCAGTACTTC
TRBV2	.	TRBD2	TRBJ2-2	CASSEERAGAGELFF	TGTGCCAGCAGTGAAGAGCGTGCGGGGGCCGGGGAGCTGTTTTTT
TRBV2	.	TRBD1	TRBJ2-7	CASSEEIAGGAYEQYF	TGTGCCAGCAGTGAAGAGATTGCAGGGGGCGCCTACGAGCAGTACTTC
TRBV19	.	TRBD2	TRBJ2-7	CASSIGGGSYEQYF	TGTGCCAGTAGTATTGGGGGGGGCTCCTACGAGCAGTACTTC
TRBV9	.	TRBD1	TRBJ2-2	CASSVNRGSNTGELFF	TGTGCCAGCAGCGTAAACAGGGGCTCAAACACCGGGGAGCTGTTTTTT
TRBV6-5	.	TRBD2	TRBJ2-5	CASSYTSGGVQETQYF	TGTGCCAGCAGTTACACCAGCGGGGGGGTCCAAGAGACCCAGTACTTC
TRBV7-9	.	TRBD1	TRBJ2-6	CASSRDRGLSGANVLTF	TGTGCCAGCAGCCGGGACAGGGGGCTCTCTGGGGCCAACGTCCTGACTTTC
TRBV9	.	.	TRBJ2-5	CASSVFGQSQETQYF	TGTGCCAGCAGCGTATTTGGCCAAAGCCAAGAGACCCAGTACTTC
TRBV3-1/TRBV3-2	.	TRBD1	TRBJ2-2	CASSLRILRDRENTGELFF	TGTGCCAGCAGCCTTAGGATTCTCCGGGACAGGGAAAACACCGGGGAGCTGTTTTTT
TRBV15	.	.	TRBJ2-2	CATSRSAGEPGELFF	TGTGCCACCAGCAGGTCGGCAGGGGAACCCGGGGAGCTGTTTTTT
TRBV21-1	.	.	TRBJ2-3	CASSTRPPTGYTDTQYF	TGTGCCAGCAGCACCCGGCCCCCGACAGGTTACACAGATACGCAGTATTTT
TRBV11-2	few	.	TRBJ2-5	CASSFGGSQETQYF	TGTGCCAGCAGCTTCGGCGGGTCACAAGAGACCCAGTACTTC
TRBV5-1	.	.	TRBJ2-1	CASSVQNEQFF	TGCGCCAGCAGCGTGCAGAATGAGCAGTTCTTC
TRBV10-3	once	.	TRBJ1-1	CAISGRGGPLDMNTEAFF	TGTGCCATCAGTGGGCGGGGAGGACCCTTAGACATGAACACTGAAGCTTTCTTT
TRBV5-1	once	TRBD2	TRBJ2-5	CASSGGLTQETQYF	TGCGCCAGCAGCGGGGGACTAACCCAAGAGACCCAGTACTTC
TRBV6-5	once	.	TRBJ2-1	CASRHRAPGGGEQFF	TGTGCCAGCAGGCACCGCGCGCCAGGGGGAGGTGAGCAGTTCTTC
TRBV7-9	.	TRBD1	TRBJ2-7	CASSSGGQGASYEQYF	TGTGCCAGCAGCTCCGGGGGACAGGGGGCTTCCTACGAGCAGTACTTC
TRBV2	.	TRBD1	TRBJ1-3	CAGQGVRGSGNTIYF	TGTGCCGGACAGGGGGTTCGGGGCTCTGGAAACACCATATATTTT
TRBV5-1	.	.	TRBJ2-2	CASSLGSTYTGELFF	TGCGCCAGCAGCTTGGGAAGCACCTACACCGGGGAGCTGTTTTTT
TRBV27	once	TRBD2	TRBJ2-1	CASSLTGTRGIDEQFF	TGTGCCAGCAGTTTGACCGGGACTAGAGGCATTGATGAGCAGTTCTTC
TRBV7-2	few	.	TRBJ1-6	CASSLEGGRLHF	TGTGCCAGCAGCTTAGAAGGCGGCCGCCTCCACTTT
TRBV10-3	.	TRBD2	TRBJ2-2	CAISGLAGDTGELFF	TGTGCCATTTCTGGACTAGCGGGGGACACCGGGGAGCTGTTTTTT
TRBV6-5	.	TRBD1	TRBJ1-4	CASSYSNRGEKLFF	TGTGCCAGCAGTTACTCGAACAGGGGTGAAAAACTGTTTTTT
TRBV5-1	few	TRBD2	TRBJ2-7	CASSFQRDYEQYF	TGCGCCAGCAGCTTCCAGCGGGACTACGAGCAGTACTTC
TRBV18	once	.	TRBJ2-2	CASSNQGLENTGELFF	TGTGCCAGCTCAAATCAGGGATTAGAGAACACCGGGGAGCTGTTTTTT
TRBV7-2	.	.	TRBJ1-4	CASSLVSGPDEKLFF	TGTGCCAGCAGCTTAGTAAGTGGGCCTGATGAAAAACTGTTTTTT
TRBV2	.	.	TRBJ1-5	CASSPSRGPNQPQHF	TGTGCCAGCAGCCCTTCCCGGGGTCCCAATCAGCCCCAGCATTTT
TRBV7-2	few	TRBD1	TRBJ1-5	CASSLSRTGQPQHF	TGTGCCAGCAGCTTATCCCGGACAGGACAGCCCCAGCATTTT
TRBV4-1	.	.	TRBJ2-1	CASQDYIYNEQFF	TGCGCCAGTCAGGACTACATCTACAATGAGCAGTTCTTC
TRBV5-4	.	.	TRBJ2-2	CASSLGGGPTGELFF	TGTGCCAGCAGCTTGGGTGGCGGGCCGACCGGGGAGCTGTTTTTT
TRBV10-3	.	TRBD1	TRBJ2-2	CAISEFSTGGTGELFF	TGTGCCATCAGTGAGTTTTCGACAGGGGGGACCGGGGAGCTGTTTTTT
TRBV15	.	.	TRBJ1-5	CATSRDPDQPQHF	TGTGCCACCAGCAGAGATCCCGATCAGCCCCAGCATTTT
TRBV7-2	once	TRBD1	TRBJ1-5	CASSLGTGRVRQPQHF	TGTGCCAGCAGCTTAGGGACAGGCCGAGTAAGGCAGCCCCAGCATTTT
TRBV27	.	.	TRBJ2-1	CASSFGGLGNEQFF	TGTGCCAGCAGTTTCGGGGGGCTCGGCAATGAGCAGTTCTTC
TRBV18	.	.	TRBJ2-7	CASSPPTAVSYEQYF	TGTGCCAGCTCACCACCGACTGCAGTCTCCTACGAGCAGTACTTC
TRBV7-3	.	.	TRBJ2-1	CASSLGQINEQFF	TGTGCCAGCAGCCTTGGACAGATCAATGAGCAGTTCTTC
TRBV18	.	TRBD2	TRBJ2-3	CASSPETSGRNTQYF	TGTGCCAGCTCACCAGAGACTAGCGGCCGTAATACGCAGTATTTT
TRBV21-1	once	.	TRBJ2-1	CASTPGLAYYNEQFF	TGTGCCAGCACCCCGGGACTAGCGTACTACAATGAGCAGTTCTTC
TRBV9	.	TRBD2	TRBJ2-5	CASSVSGGNQETQYF	TGTGCCAGCAGCGTGAGCGGGGGCAACCAAGAGACCCAGTACTTC
TRBV6-5	.	.	TRBJ1-1	CASSYSRTADTEAFF	TGTGCCAGCAGTTACTCGAGGACAGCAGACACTGAAGCTTTCTTT